A selection of T cell receptor beta chains follows, all from one sample in a study of blood T cell repertoires in COVID-19. Sequencing was performed with immunoSEQ multiplex PCR; in TCRdb, only in-frame clones are kept and a portion is missing. The sample holds approximately 71,000 clones, around three quarters seen once. Material for sequencing was peripheral blood. The source is a man aged 60-69 years with active or convalescent COVID-19. Both conserved end residues are part of each CDR3. D genes are given only for firm matches. Where a row states a size, it is once, few, many or the class of an expanded clone; other rows omit it.

abundance	j_gene	v_gene	d_gene	CDR3nt	CDR3aa
-	TRBJ1-2	TRBV12-3/TRBV12-4	-	TGTGCCAGCAGTTTATGGTCCGGGAATGGCTACACCTTC	CASSLWSGNGYTF
-	TRBJ1-1	TRBV19	-	TGTGCCAGTAGTAGAGGGTGGGAACAGAACACTGAAGCTTTCTTT	CASSRGWEQNTEAFF
few	TRBJ1-6	TRBV19	-	TGTGCCAGTACCCTGGGAGGGTCGGCTTCACCCCTCCACTTT	CASTLGGSASPLHF
-	TRBJ2-5	TRBV19	-	TGTGCCAGTAGTGGACAGAAAGAGACCCAGTACTTC	CASSGQKETQYF
-	TRBJ2-5	TRBV28	-	TGTGCCAGCAGTCCCCTAACCGGGAATCAAGAGACCCAGTACTTC	CASSPLTGNQETQYF
-	TRBJ2-3	TRBV29-1	TRBD1	TGCAGCGTTGAGATACCAGGGGGTGGGAGCACAGATACGCAGTATTTT	CSVEIPGGGSTDTQYF
-	TRBJ1-4	TRBV6-5	TRBD1	TGTGCCAGCAGGCCCCCGGGACAGGGGCGAAAACTCTTATTT	CASRPPGQGRKLLF
many	TRBJ2-2	TRBV4-1	-	TGCGCCAGCAGCAAACAAAGGTCCCTACTAGAAGGCGGGGAGCTGTTTTTT	CASSKQRSLLEGGELFF
-	TRBJ1-1	TRBV6-5	-	TGTGCCAGCAGTTTTTATCTTCCAGGCGAAGCTTTCTTT	CASSFYLPGEAFF
-	TRBJ1-1	TRBV5-1	-	TGCGCCAGCAGCTTGTTATTCGGCGAGGCTGAAGCTTTCTTT	CASSLLFGEAEAFF
-	TRBJ1-3	TRBV28	-	TGTGCCAGCAGCCGAAGAGTTTTCTCTGGAAACACCATATATTTT	CASSRRVFSGNTIYF
-	TRBJ2-2	TRBV5-1	TRBD1	TGCGCCAGCACCACGACAGGGGGCAAAGCCGGGGAGCTGTTTTTT	CASTTTGGKAGELFF
-	TRBJ2-3	TRBV28	TRBD2	TGTGCCAGCAGGGGACAGCGGGGGGCGGATACGCAGTATTTT	CASRGQRGADTQYF
-	TRBJ2-2	TRBV6-1	TRBD1	TGTGCCAGCAGTGGGGGGACAGGGGGCTCAGCCGGGGAGCTGTTTTTT	CASSGGTGGSAGELFF
-	TRBJ1-5	TRBV19	TRBD1	TGTGCCAGTAGTATTATCGGGGGGACAGGAGGCAATCAGCCCCAGCATTTT	CASSIIGGTGGNQPQHF
-	TRBJ2-2	TRBV25-1	TRBD1	TGTGCCAGCAGTGAATATAGGAGGACAGGGAAGAACACCGGGGAGCTGTTTTTT	CASSEYRRTGKNTGELFF
-	TRBJ1-3	TRBV19	-	TGTGCCAGTACCTCCCTGGGCCGGCGAAACTCTGGAAACACCATATATTTT	CASTSLGRRNSGNTIYF
-	TRBJ1-4	TRBV10-3	-	TGTGCCTCCCAGACGGAGAGGAATGAAAAACTGTTTTTT	CASQTERNEKLFF
-	TRBJ1-1	TRBV9	-	TGTGCCAGCAGCGTCTCGGACAGACACACTGAAGCTTTCTTT	CASSVSDRHTEAFF
-	TRBJ1-1	TRBV7-9	-	TGTGCCAGCAGCTCGGACAGACCCGAAGCTTTCTTT	CASSSDRPEAFF
-	TRBJ2-5	TRBV4-2	TRBD1	TGTGCCAGCAGCCGCACCCACAGGGGGCCGGGGGAGACCCAGTACTTC	CASSRTHRGPGETQYF
-	TRBJ1-2	TRBV5-6	-	TGTGCCAGCAGCCGAAATCGACAGGATGGCTACACCTTC	CASSRNRQDGYTF
once	TRBJ2-5	TRBV5-1	-	TGCGCCAGCAGCTTTAGTGGGGGGACAGAGACCCAGTACTTC	CASSFSGGTETQYF
few	TRBJ2-3	TRBV5-1	TRBD1	TGCGCCAGCAGCCCCCCCGGGACAGCCACAGATACGCAGTATTTT	CASSPPGTATDTQYF
many	TRBJ2-7	TRBV4-2	-	TGTGCCAGCAGCCAAGAGATAACAGGTAGCTCCTACGAGCAGTACTTC	CASSQEITGSSYEQYF
-	TRBJ2-2	TRBV6-1	-	TGTGCCAGCAGTGAAGCGCAGGGCAGAAGATGGCTGTTTTTT	CASSEAQGRRWLFF
-	TRBJ1-4	TRBV5-1	TRBD1	TGCGCCAGCAGCTCCGGACAGGGGGTAGAAAAACTGTTTTTT	CASSSGQGVEKLFF
few	TRBJ1-2	TRBV5-4	-	TGTGCCAGCAGCGCTGACAGGTTATATGGCTACACCTTC	CASSADRLYGYTF
-	TRBJ1-1	TRBV19	-	TGTGCCAGTAGTCGGGGAGGATGGACTGAAGCTTTCTTT	CASSRGGWTEAFF
few	TRBJ2-7	TRBV7-8	-	TGTGCCAGCAGCTTAGGGCGGGACTCTCATCGGGAGCAGTACTTC	CASSLGRDSHREQYF
-	TRBJ1-5	TRBV28	TRBD1	TGTGCCAGCAGTTTAATCCCTCGGGACAGGGCCAATCAGCCCCAGCATTTT	CASSLIPRDRANQPQHF
-	TRBJ2-7	TRBV29-1	-	TGCAGCGTTGAAGATTGGGCCCACGAGCAGTACTTC	CSVEDWAHEQYF
few	TRBJ2-7	TRBV10-1	-	TGCGCCGATAAGGGTGGGGGCGCAGTCCCCTACGAGCAGTACTTC	CADKGGGAVPYEQYF
-	TRBJ2-1	TRBV19	-	TGTGCCAGTAGTATTGCGGAGAGCTCCTACAATGAGCAGTTCTTC	CASSIAESSYNEQFF
-	TRBJ2-3	TRBV27	TRBD1	TGTGCCAGCAGTCACCCGACAGGGGAGGTGGATACGCAGTATTTT	CASSHPTGEVDTQYF
-	TRBJ2-7	TRBV7-6	-	TGTGCCAGCAGCTTAGGGGCTAGCCACCCCTACGAGCAGTACTTC	CASSLGASHPYEQYF
-	TRBJ1-1	TRBV14	TRBD1	TGTGCCAGCAGCCAACCGGGACAGGGGGCTGAAGCTTTCTTT	CASSQPGQGAEAFF
few	TRBJ2-1	TRBV7-3	-	TGTGCCAGCAGCGTAGGGGGGGAAAGCAATGAGCAGTTCTTC	CASSVGGESNEQFF
-	TRBJ2-3	TRBV2	-	TGTGCCAGCGGGAGCAATACGCAGTATTTT	CASGSNTQYF
-	TRBJ1-1	TRBV5-1	TRBD1	TGCGCCAGCACCGTTACCCCGGGACAGGGGACCGACAATGAGGCTTTCTTT	CASTVTPGQGTDNEAFF
-	TRBJ2-1	TRBV18	TRBD1	TGTGCCAGCTCAGGCTACAGGGGTAGCTCCTACAATGAGCAGTTCTTC	CASSGYRGSSYNEQFF
few	TRBJ2-7	TRBV6-5	TRBD1	TGTGCCAGCAGGGATTGGAGACAGGGGGCGGGGGAGCAGTACTTC	CASRDWRQGAGEQYF
-	TRBJ1-1	TRBV30	TRBD1	TGTGCCTGGATGAGACAGGGGGGAACTGAAGCTTTCTTT	CAWMRQGGTEAFF
-	TRBJ1-1	TRBV7-9	-	TGTGCCAGCAGCTTTGCCAAGGAGTCGGGGGGGAACACTGAAGCTTTCTTT	CASSFAKESGGNTEAFF
-	TRBJ1-2	TRBV2	-	TGTGCCAGCAGTGAAGCCAGGGCGGTCGAGGGCTACACCTTC	CASSEARAVEGYTF
-	TRBJ2-1	TRBV6-6	TRBD2	TGTGCCAGCAGTTTCAGCGGGGGGGCATCCTACAATGAGCAGTTCTTC	CASSFSGGASYNEQFF
-	TRBJ2-3	TRBV6-2/TRBV6-3	TRBD2	TGTGCCAGCAGTTACCGGCTAGCGGGGGCTACAGATACGCAGTATTTT	CASSYRLAGATDTQYF
once	TRBJ2-5	TRBV5-1	TRBD1	TGCGCCAGCGGCGGACAGGGCGGAGAGACCCAGTACTTC	CASGGQGGETQYF
-	TRBJ1-1	TRBV19	TRBD1	TGTGCCAGTAAGACAGGGAATCCCACTGAAGCTTTCTTT	CASKTGNPTEAFF
-	TRBJ1-1	TRBV29-1	TRBD1	TGCAGCGCCAAGACAGGGGCTGAAGCTTTCTTT	CSAKTGAEAFF
-	TRBJ2-7	TRBV7-9	TRBD1	TGTGCCAGCAGTAGGGTAGGGACAGGGGCGGACGAGCAGTACTTC	CASSRVGTGADEQYF
-	TRBJ1-2	TRBV2	TRBD1	TGTGCCAGCAGTGAAGTGACAGGGGGAGCCTATGGCTACACCTTC	CASSEVTGGAYGYTF
few	TRBJ2-3	TRBV7-9	-	TGTGCCAGCACTCCCTCCACAGATACGCAGTATTTT	CASTPSTDTQYF
-	TRBJ1-2	TRBV24-1	TRBD1	TGTGCCACCAGTGGGGGGACAGGCTACTATGGCTACACCTTC	CATSGGTGYYGYTF
-	TRBJ1-6	TRBV7-8	TRBD1	TGTGCCAGCAGCTTAGAACAGGGGAGGACGAATTCACCCCTCCACTTT	CASSLEQGRTNSPLHF
once	TRBJ2-5	TRBV5-1	-	TGCGCCAGCAGCTCCCGACTACTGGGGGAGACCCAGTACTTC	CASSSRLLGETQYF
few	TRBJ2-7	TRBV6-5	TRBD1	TGTGCCAGCAGTGACTCGACAGGGACCTACGAGCAGTACTTC	CASSDSTGTYEQYF
-	TRBJ2-1	TRBV9	TRBD2	TGTGCCAGCAGCGTAGGAGGGCTAGCGGAATATGAGCAGTTCTTC	CASSVGGLAEYEQFF
once	TRBJ1-5	TRBV5-1	-	TGCGCCAGCAGCTTGGACCGGGATCAGCCCCAGCATTTT	CASSLDRDQPQHF
once	TRBJ1-2	TRBV7-3	-	TGTGCCAGCAGCTTATCGTTCCAGGGAGGAGCTAACTATGGCTACACCTTC	CASSLSFQGGANYGYTF